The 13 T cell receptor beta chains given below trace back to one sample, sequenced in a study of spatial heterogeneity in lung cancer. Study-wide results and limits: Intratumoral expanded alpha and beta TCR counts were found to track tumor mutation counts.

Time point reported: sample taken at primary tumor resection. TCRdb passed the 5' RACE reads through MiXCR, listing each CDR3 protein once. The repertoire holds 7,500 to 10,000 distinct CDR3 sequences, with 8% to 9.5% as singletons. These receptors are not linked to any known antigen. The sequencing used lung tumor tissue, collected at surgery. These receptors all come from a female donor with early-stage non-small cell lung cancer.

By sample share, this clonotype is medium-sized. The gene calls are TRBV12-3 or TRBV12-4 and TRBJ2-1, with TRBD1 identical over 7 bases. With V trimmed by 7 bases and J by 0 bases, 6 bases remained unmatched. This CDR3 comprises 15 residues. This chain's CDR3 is CASTGGPSSYNEQFF. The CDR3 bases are TGTGCCAGCACAGGGGGTCCCAGCTCCTACAATGAGCAGTTCTTC.

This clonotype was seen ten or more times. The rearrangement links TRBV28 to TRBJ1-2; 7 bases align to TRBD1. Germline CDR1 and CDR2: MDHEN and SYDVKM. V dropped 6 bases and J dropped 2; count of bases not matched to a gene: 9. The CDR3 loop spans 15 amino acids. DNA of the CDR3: TGTGCCAGCAGCGGGGGGACAGCCGAAAACTATGGCTACACCTTC. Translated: CASSGGTAENYGYTF.

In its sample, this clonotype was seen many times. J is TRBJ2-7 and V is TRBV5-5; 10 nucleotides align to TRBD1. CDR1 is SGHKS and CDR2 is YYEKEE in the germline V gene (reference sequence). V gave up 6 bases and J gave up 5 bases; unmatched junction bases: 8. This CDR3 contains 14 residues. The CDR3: CASTIDRGRNEQYF. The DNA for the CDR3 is TGTGCCAGCACCATTGACAGGGGGCGCAACGAGCAGTACTTC. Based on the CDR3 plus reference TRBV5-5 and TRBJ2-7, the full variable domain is DAGVTQSPTHLIKTRGQQVTLRCSPISGHKSVSWYQQVLGQGPQFIFQYYEKEERGRGNFPDRFSARQFPNYSSELNVNALLLGDSALYLCASTIDRGRNEQYFGPGTRLTVT.

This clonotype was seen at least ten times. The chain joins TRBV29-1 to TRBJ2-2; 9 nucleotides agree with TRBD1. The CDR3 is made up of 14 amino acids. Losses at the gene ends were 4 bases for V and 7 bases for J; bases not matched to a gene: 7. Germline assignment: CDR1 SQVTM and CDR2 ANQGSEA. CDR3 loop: CSVGRTGVGGELFF. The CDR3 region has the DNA TGCAGCGTTGGCCGGACAGGGGTTGGCGGGGAGCTGTTTTTT.

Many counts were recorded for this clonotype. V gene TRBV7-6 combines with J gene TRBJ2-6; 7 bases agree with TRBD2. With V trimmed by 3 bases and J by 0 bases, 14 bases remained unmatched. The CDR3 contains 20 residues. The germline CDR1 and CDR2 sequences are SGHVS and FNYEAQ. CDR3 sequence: CASSFAPGGLDSSGANVLTF. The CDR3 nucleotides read TGTGCCAGCAGCTTCGCCCCGGGAGGCCTCGACTCCTCTGGGGCCAACGTCCTGACTTTC.

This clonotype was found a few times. The CDR3 protein is CASIDPRITDTQYF. For the CDR3, the DNA is TGCGCCAGCATTGATCCGAGAATCACAGATACGCAGTATTTT. V gene TRBV5-1 combines with J gene TRBJ2-3, with D hard to call. CDR3 length: 14 residues. CDR1 SGHRS and CDR2 YFSETQ come from the germline V gene. Trimming pared 6 bases from V and 2 bases from J, leaving 13 bases between.

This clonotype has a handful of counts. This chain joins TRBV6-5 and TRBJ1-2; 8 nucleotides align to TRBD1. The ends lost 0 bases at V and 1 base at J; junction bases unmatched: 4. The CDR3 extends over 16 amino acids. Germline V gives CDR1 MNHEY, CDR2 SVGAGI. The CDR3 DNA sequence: TGTGCCAGCAGTTACTCGACCACAGGGGGTAACTATGGCTACACCTTC. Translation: CASSYSTTGGNYGYTF.

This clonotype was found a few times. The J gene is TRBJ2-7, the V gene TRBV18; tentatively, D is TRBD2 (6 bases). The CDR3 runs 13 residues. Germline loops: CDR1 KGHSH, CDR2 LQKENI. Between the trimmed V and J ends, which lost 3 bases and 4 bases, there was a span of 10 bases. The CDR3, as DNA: TGTGCCAGCTCACCCCTAGCGTTTTACGAGCAGTACTTC. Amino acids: CASSPLAFYEQYF.

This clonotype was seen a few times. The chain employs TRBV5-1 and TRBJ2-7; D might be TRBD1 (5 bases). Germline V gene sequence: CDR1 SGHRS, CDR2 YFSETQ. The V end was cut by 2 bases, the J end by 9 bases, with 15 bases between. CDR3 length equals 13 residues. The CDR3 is CASSFAGPNGQYF. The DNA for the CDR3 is TGCGCCAGCAGCTTCGCAGGGCCCAACGGGCAGTACTTC.

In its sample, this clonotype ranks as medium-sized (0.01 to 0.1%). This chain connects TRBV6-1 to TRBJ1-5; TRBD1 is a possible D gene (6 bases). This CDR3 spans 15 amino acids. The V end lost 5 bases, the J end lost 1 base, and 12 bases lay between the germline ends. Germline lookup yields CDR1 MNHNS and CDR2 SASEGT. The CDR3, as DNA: TGTGCCAGCAGTCTAGGGGGTGGGAGCAATCAGCCCCAGCATTTT. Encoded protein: CASSLGGGSNQPQHF.

CDR3 residues: CASSEIGETQYF. The CDR3 DNA reads TGCGCCAGCAGTGAAATTGGGGAGACCCAGTACTTC. J is TRBJ2-5 and V is TRBV10-2; D remains unclear. The CDR3 has 12 amino acids. The V end was cut by 3 bases, the J end by 5 bases, with 7 bases between. Germline CDR1 WSHSY, CDR2 SAAADI.

Here the CDR3 DNA reads TGTGCCAGCAGCTTTACGGGGTTCACAGATACGCAGTATTTT. Amino acid sequence: CASSFTGFTDTQYF. V is TRBV7-2 and J is TRBJ2-3; D is perhaps TRBD2 (5 bases). The germline CDR1 and CDR2 sequences are SGHTA and FQGNSA. Trimming took off 3 bases at V and 2 bases at J, with 9 bases between the two ends. This CDR3 comprises 14 residues. Together with reference TRBV7-2 and TRBJ2-3, the CDR3 gives the full variable domain: GAGVSQSPSNKVTEKGKDVELRCDPISGHTALYWYRQSLGQGLEFLIYFQGNSAPDKSGLPSDRFSAERTGGSVSTLTIQRTQQEDSAVYLCASSFTGFTDTQYFGPGTRLTVL.

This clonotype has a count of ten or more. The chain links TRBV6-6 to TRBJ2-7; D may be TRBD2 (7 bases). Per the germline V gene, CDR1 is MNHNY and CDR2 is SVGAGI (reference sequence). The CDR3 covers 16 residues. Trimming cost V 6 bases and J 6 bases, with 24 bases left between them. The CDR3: CASRPSPAGASLEQYF. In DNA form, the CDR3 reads TGTGCCAGCAGGCCCAGTCCGGCGGGGGCCTCTCTCGAGCAGTACTTC.